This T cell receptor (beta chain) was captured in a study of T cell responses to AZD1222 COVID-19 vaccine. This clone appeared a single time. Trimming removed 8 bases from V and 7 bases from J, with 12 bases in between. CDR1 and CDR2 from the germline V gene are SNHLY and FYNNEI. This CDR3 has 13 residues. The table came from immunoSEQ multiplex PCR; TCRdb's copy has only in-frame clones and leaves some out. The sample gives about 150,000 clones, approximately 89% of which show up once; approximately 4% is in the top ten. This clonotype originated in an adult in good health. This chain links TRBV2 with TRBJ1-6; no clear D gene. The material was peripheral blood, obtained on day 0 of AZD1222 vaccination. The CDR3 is CASYRTQNSPLHF. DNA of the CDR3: TGTGCCAGCTACCGGACGCAGAATTCACCCCTCCACTTT.